This TCR beta chain comes out of a study of human T cells and chemical hapten exposure. Individual cDNA molecules had unique molecular identifiers attached to them by the library. MiXCR, run by TCRdb on the RACE reads, gives a single entry per CDR3 protein. The data contain around 380,000 distinct CDR3 sequences, 5.5% of them seen just once; the ten biggest clones take up approximately 8.2%. General study findings and limits: Expanded TCRs clustered into significantly more large CDR3 similarity groups than controls, the analysis revealed.

Regarding time point: pre-sensitization, week 0. Indicated treatment: therapeutic diphenylcyclopropenone sensitization with weekly scalp DPC. This clonotype was recorded a few times. Its cognate antigen is unknown. The sample consisted of whole blood, taken in connection with sensitization to the hapten diphenylcyclopropenone (DPC). The clonotype originates from a woman aged 18-29 years with alopecia areata. Some clones in this sample may be carry-over from other donors' samples.

CDR3 DNA: TGTGCCAGCGCGCATACCGGGACAGGGCACACCGGGGAGCTGTTTTTT. This sequence encodes CASAHTGTGHTGELFF. The chain uses TRBV6-2 or TRBV6-3 and TRBJ2-2; 9 bases are a match to TRBD1. Germline V gene sequence: CDR1 MNHEY, CDR2 SVGEGT. The trim removed 8 bases at V and 3 bases at J, leaving 10 bases unmatched. This CDR3 region has 16 residues.